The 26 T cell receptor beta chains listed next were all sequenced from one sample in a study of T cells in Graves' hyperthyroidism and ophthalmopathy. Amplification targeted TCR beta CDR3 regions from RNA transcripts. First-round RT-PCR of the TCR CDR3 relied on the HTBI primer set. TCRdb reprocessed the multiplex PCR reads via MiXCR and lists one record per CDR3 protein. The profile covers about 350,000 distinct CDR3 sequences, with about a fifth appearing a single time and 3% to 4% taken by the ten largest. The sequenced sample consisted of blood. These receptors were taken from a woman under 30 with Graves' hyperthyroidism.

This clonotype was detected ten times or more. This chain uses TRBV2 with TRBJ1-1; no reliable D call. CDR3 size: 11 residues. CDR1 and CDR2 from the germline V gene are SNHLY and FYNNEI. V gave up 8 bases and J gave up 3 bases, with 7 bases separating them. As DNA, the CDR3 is TGTGCCAGCGGACTTGACACTGAAGCTTTCTTT. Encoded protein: CASGLDTEAFF.

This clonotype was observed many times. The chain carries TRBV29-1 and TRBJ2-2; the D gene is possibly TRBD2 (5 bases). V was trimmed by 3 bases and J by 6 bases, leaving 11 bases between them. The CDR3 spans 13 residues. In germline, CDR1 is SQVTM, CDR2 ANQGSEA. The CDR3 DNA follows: TGCAGCGTTGAGTTCCGGGGTTCCGGGGAGCTGTTTTTT. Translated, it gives CSVEFRGSGELFF.

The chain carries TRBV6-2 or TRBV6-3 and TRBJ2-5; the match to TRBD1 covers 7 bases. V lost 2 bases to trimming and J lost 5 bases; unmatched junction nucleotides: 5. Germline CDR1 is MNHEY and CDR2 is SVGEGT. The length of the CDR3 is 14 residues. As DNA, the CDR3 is TGTGCCAGCAGTTACCTCTCGACAGGGGAGACCCAGTACTTC. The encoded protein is CASSYLSTGETQYF.

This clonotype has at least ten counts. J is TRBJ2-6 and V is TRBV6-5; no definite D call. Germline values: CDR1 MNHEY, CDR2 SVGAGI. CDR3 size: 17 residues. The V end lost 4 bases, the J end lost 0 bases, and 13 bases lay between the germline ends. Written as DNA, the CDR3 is TGTGCCAGCAGTTCCAAAGGGTTAAGCTCTGGGGCCAACGTCCTGACTTTC. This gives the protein CASSSKGLSSGANVLTF.

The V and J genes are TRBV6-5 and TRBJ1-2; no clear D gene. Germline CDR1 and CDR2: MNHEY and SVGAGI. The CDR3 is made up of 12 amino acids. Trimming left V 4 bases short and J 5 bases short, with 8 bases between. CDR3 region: CASSSSGYGYTF. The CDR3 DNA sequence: TGTGCCAGCAGTTCCTCAGGTTATGGCTACACCTTC.

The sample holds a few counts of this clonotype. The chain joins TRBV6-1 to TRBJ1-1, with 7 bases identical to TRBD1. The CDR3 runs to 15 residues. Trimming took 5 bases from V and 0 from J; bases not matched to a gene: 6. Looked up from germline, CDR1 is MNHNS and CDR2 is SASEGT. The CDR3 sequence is CASSPWDSLNTEAFF. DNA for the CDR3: TGTGCCAGCAGTCCCTGGGACAGTTTGAACACTGAAGCTTTCTTT.

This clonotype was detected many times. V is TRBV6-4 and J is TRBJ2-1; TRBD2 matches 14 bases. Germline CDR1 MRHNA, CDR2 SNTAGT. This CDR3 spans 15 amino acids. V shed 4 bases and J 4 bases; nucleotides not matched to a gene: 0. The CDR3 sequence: CASSGTSGGYNEQFF. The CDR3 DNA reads TGTGCCAGCAGTGGGACTAGCGGGGGGTACAATGAGCAGTTCTTC.

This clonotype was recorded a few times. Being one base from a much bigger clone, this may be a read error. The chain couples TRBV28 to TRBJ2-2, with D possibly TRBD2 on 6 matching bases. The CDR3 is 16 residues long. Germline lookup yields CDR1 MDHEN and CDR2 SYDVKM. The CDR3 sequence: CASSLSYGGNTRELFF. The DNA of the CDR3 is TGTGCCAGCAGTCTTAGCTATGGGGGGAACACCAGGGAGCTGTTTTTT.

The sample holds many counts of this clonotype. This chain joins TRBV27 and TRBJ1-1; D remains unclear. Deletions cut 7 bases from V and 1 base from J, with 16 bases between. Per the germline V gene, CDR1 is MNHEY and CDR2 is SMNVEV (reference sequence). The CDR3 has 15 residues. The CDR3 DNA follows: TGTGCCAGCAAGTGGCTGACGACCAGGAACACTGAAGCTTTCTTT. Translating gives CASKWLTTRNTEAFF.

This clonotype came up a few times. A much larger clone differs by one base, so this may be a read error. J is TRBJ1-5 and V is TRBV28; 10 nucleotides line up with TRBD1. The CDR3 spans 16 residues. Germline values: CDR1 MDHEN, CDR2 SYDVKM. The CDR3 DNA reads TGTGCCAGCAGTTTTGGGGACAGGGGCACCAATCGGCCCCAGCATTTT. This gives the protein CASSFGDRGTNRPQHF.

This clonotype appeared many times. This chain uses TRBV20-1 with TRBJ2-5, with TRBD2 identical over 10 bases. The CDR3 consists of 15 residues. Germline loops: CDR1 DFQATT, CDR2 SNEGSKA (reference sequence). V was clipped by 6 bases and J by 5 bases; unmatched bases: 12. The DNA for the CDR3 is TGCAGTGCGATCGATCAGCGGGGGGGCACGGAGACCCAGTACTTC. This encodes CSAIDQRGGTETQYF.

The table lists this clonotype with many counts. Written as DNA, the CDR3 is TGCAGTGCTAGAGTCGGGACAGGGGGAACCTACGAGCAGTACTTC. Translated, it gives CSARVGTGGTYEQYF. V and J are TRBV20-1 and TRBJ2-7, with TRBD1 matching 11 bases. The J segment lost 2 bases and the V segment lost 1 base, leaving 4 bases of the junction unmatched. This CDR3 contains 15 residues. The V gene's germline CDR1 is DFQATT and CDR2 SNEGSKA (reference sequence).

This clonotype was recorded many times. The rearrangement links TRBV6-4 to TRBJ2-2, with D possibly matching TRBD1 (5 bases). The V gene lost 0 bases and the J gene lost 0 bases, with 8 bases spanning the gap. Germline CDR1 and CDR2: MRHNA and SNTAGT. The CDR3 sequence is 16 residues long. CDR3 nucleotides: TGTGCCAGCAGTGACTCGGCAGGGTCGAACACCGGGGAGCTGTTTTTT. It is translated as CASSDSAGSNTGELFF.

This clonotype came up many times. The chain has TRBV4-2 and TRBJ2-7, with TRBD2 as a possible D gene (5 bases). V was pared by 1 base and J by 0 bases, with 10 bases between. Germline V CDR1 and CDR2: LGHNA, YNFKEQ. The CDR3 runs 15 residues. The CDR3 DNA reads TGTGCCAGCAGCCAAGCCAGCGGCCTCTCCTACGAGCAGTACTTC. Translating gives CASSQASGLSYEQYF.

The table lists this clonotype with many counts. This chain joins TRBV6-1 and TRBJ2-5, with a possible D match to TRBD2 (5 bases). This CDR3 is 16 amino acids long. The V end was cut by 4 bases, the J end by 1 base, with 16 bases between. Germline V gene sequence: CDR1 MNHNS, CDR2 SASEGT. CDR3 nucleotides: TGTGCCAGCAGTGGGACCGAGGGTAGGACCCAAGAGACCCAGTACTTC. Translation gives CASSGTEGRTQETQYF.

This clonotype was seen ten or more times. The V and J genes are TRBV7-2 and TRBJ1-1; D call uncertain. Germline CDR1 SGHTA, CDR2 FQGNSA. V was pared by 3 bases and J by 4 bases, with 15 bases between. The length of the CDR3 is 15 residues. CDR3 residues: CASSFSLVLGTEAFF. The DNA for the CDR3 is TGTGCCAGCAGCTTTTCCCTCGTCCTGGGCACTGAAGCTTTCTTT.

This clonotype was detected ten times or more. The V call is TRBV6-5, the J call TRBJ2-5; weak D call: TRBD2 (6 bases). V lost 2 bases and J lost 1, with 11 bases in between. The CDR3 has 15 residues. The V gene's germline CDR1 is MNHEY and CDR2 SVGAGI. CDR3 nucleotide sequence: TGTGCCAGCAGTTACGCGCGGGGAGCCCAAGAGACCCAGTACTTC. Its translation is CASSYARGAQETQYF.

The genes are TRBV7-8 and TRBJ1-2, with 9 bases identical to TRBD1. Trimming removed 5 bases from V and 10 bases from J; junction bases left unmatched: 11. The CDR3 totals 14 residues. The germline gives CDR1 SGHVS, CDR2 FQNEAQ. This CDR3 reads CASSLGQGSFDYTF. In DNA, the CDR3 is TGTGCCAGCAGCCTAGGACAGGGGAGTTTCGACTACACCTTC.

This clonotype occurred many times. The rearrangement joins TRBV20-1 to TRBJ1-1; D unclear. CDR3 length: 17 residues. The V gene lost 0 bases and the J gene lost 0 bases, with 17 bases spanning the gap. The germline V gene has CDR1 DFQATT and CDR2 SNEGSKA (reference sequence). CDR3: CSARDQFAPGLNTEAFF. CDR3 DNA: TGCAGTGCTAGAGATCAATTCGCCCCGGGATTGAACACTGAAGCTTTCTTT.

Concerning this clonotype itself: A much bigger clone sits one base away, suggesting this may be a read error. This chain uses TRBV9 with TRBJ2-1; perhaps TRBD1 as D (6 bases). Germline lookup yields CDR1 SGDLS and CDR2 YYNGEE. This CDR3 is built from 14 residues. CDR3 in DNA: TGTGCCAGCAGCGTAGAGGGGGAACGGGATGAGAAGTTCTTC. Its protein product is CASSVEGERDEKFF.

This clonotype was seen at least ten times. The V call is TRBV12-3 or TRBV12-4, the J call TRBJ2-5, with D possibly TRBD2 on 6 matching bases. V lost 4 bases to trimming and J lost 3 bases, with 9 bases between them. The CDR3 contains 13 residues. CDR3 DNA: TGTGCCAGCAGTTCTAGCGCGAAAGAGACCCAGTACTTC. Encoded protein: CASSSSAKETQYF.

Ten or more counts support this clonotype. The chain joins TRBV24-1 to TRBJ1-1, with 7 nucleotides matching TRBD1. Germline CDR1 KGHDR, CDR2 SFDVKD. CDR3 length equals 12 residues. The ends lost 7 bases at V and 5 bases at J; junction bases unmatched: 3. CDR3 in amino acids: CATSSTGTEAFF. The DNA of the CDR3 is TGTGCCACCAGCTCGACAGGGACTGAAGCTTTCTTT.

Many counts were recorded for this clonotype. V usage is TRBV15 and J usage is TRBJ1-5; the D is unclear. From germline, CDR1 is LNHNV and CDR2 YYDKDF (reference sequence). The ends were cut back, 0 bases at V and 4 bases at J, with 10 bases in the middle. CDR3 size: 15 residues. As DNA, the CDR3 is TGTGCCACCAGCAGAGATATGGGCGGAAATCAGCCCCAGCATTTT. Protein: CATSRDMGGNQPQHF.

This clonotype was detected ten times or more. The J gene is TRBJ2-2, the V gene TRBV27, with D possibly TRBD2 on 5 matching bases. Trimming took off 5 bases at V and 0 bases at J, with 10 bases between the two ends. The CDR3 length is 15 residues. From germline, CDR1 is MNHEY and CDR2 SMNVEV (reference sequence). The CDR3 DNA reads TGTGCCAGCAGTCGACTATCGACGAACACCGGGGAGCTGTTTTTT. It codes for CASSRLSTNTGELFF.

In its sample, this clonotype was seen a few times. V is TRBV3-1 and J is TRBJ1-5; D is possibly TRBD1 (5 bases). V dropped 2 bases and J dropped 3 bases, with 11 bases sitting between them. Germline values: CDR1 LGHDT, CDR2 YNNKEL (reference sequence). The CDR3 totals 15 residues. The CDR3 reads CASSQFRDFNQPQHF. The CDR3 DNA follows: TGTGCCAGCAGCCAATTCCGGGACTTCAATCAGCCCCAGCATTTT. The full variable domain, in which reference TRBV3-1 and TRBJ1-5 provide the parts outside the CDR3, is DTAVSQTPKYLVTQMGNDKSIKCEQNLGHDTMYWYKQDSKKFLKIMFSYNNKELIINETVPNRFSPKSPDKAHLNLHINSLELGDSAVYFCASSQFRDFNQPQHFGDGTRLSIL.

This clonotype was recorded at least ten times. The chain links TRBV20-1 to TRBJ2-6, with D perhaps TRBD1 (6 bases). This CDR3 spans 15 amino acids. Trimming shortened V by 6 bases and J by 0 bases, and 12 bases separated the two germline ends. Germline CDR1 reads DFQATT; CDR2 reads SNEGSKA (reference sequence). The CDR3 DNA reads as TGCAGTGCGGATACAGGGTCCTCTGGGGCCAACGTCCTGACTTTC. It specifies CSADTGSSGANVLTF.